Shown below are 17 T cell receptor beta chains from a single sample sequenced in a study of T-cell memory formation after mild COVID-19. TCRdb fed the 5' RACE reads into MiXCR, producing one record per CDR3 protein. The table records about 270,000 distinct CDR3 sequences, 15% of them present only once. The source material was PBMCs or a T cell subset sorted from them (not recorded which). The receptors derive from an adult woman who had mild COVID-19 (a few samples of this study predate the infection). Cell type and time point are not known.

The chain combines TRBV9 with TRBJ2-5; D is possibly TRBD2 (6 bases). Looked up from germline, CDR1 is SGDLS and CDR2 is YYNGEE. CDR3 length: 14 residues. V lost 3 bases, J lost 5 bases, and 14 bases lay in between. CDR3 coding DNA: TGTGCCAGCAGCGCCCTGGGAGGTAGCGAGACCCAGTACTTC. It yields the protein CASSALGGSETQYF.

This clonotype appeared a single time. The chain combines TRBV7-9 with TRBJ1-2; TRBD1 might be the D (6 bases). The CDR3 has 15 residues. With 2 bases removed from V and 3 bases from J, the gap between germline ends came to 13 bases. Germline loops: CDR1 SEHNR, CDR2 FQNEAQ (reference sequence). The CDR3 spells CASSLLGGRDYGYTF. CDR3 DNA: TGTGCCAGCAGCTTATTAGGGGGGCGCGACTATGGCTACACCTTC.

The chain is built from TRBV21-1 and TRBJ1-5. TRBV21-1 is a documented pseudogene. This CDR3 region has 11 residues. The CDR3 loop is CASSTNQPQHF. The CDR3 coding sequence is TGTGCCAGCAGCACTAATCAGCCCCAGCATTTT.

The V and J genes are TRBV7-8 and TRBJ2-7; D unresolved. From germline, CDR1 is SGHVS and CDR2 FQNEAQ. CDR3 size: 16 residues. Trimming left V 4 bases short and J 2 bases short, with 18 bases between. The chain's CDR3 is CASSSPAGPVTYEQYF. The DNA for the CDR3 is TGTGCCAGCAGCTCTCCCGCTGGACCCGTTACCTACGAGCAGTACTTC. Drawing the rest from reference TRBV7-8 and TRBJ2-7, the complete variable domain is GAGVSQSPRYKVAKRGQDVALRCDPISGHVSLFWYQQALGQGPEFLTYFQNEAQLDKSGLPSDRFFAERPEGSVSTLKIQRTQQEDSAVYLCASSSPAGPVTYEQYFGPGTRLTVT.

The chain couples TRBV5-1 to TRBJ2-5; 10 bases map to TRBD1. V dropped 3 bases and J dropped 5; count of bases not matched to a gene: 4. Germline V gene data show CDR1 as SGHRS and CDR2 as YFSETQ. The CDR3 spans 14 residues. CDR3 sequence: CASSWGQGSETQYF. CDR3 DNA: TGCGCCAGCAGCTGGGGACAGGGGAGTGAGACCCAGTACTTC.

The rearrangement joins TRBV5-1 to TRBJ2-1, with 15 bases fitting TRBD2. J lost 0 bases, V lost 7 bases, and 5 bases had no gene match. The CDR3 extends over 17 amino acids. Germline CDR1 and CDR2: SGHRS and YFSETQ. Here the CDR3 DNA reads TGCGCCAGCCGGACTAGCGGGGGGGTGAGCTCCTACAATGAGCAGTTCTTC. It translates to CASRTSGGVSSYNEQFF.

The chain joins TRBV10-3 to TRBJ1-2; D gene uncertain. Per germline, CDR1 ENHRY and CDR2 SYGVKD. Trimming pared 2 bases from V and 7 bases from J, leaving 11 bases between. The CDR3 contains 13 residues. The CDR3 sequence is CAISEAQAGGYTF. The CDR3 DNA follows: TGTGCCATCAGTGAGGCCCAGGCGGGTGGCTACACCTTC.

The rearrangement links TRBV6-2 or TRBV6-3 to TRBJ2-3, with D hard to call. With 7 bases removed from V and 5 bases from J, the gap between germline ends came to 7 bases. Germline-derived CDR1 and CDR2 are MNHEY and SVGEGT. The CDR3 length is 11 residues. The CDR3 DNA is TGTGCCAGCACTACTGGAGATACGCAGTATTTT. Its translation: CASTTGDTQYF.

V is TRBV6-5 and J is TRBJ2-7; D might be TRBD1 (5 bases). The CDR3 contains 13 residues. The V end was cut by 7 bases, the J end by 4 bases, with 14 bases between. Germline loops: CDR1 MNHEY, CDR2 SVGAGI. DNA for the CDR3: TGTGCCAGCATTCGACGACAGCCATACGAGCAGTACTTC. It is translated as CASIRRQPYEQYF.

The J gene is TRBJ1-3, the V gene TRBV5-1; 9 nucleotides line up with TRBD1. Germline V gene data show CDR1 as SGHRS and CDR2 as YFSETQ. This CDR3 has 16 amino acids. Unmatched junction bases numbered 5, after V lost 0 bases and J lost 4 bases. This CDR3 reads CASSLAGTGTGNTIYF. The CDR3, as DNA: TGCGCCAGCAGCTTGGCCGGGACAGGGACGGGAAACACCATATATTTT.

The chain links TRBV20-1 to TRBJ1-6, with TRBD1 matching over 10 bases. There are 13 residues in the CDR3. J was trimmed by 7 bases and V by 3 bases; bases with no gene match: 0. Germline loops: CDR1 DFQATT, CDR2 SNEGSKA (reference sequence). The CDR3: CSARGQGNSPLHF. The CDR3 DNA reads as TGCAGTGCTAGGGGACAGGGGAATTCACCCCTCCACTTT.

The chain links TRBV12-3 or TRBV12-4 to TRBJ2-3; perhaps TRBD2 as D (5 bases). The V end lost 4 bases, the J end lost 0 bases, and 17 bases lay between the germline ends. The CDR3 sequence is 17 residues long. The CDR3 bases are TGTGCCAGCAGTTCTCGGCCCCTTGGCGGGAGCACAGATACGCAGTATTTT. Its translation is CASSSRPLGGSTDTQYF.

This clonotype was picked up a small number of times. CDR3 sequence reads: CSAREGSRVKNIQYF. In DNA, the CDR3 is TGCAGTGCTAGAGAGGGGAGCAGGGTCAAAAACATTCAGTACTTC. This chain uses TRBV20-1 with TRBJ2-4; D may be TRBD1 or TRBD2 (5 bases each). The CDR3 sequence is 15 residues long. The V end lost 0 bases, the J end lost 3 bases, and 12 bases lay between the germline ends. CDR1 is DFQATT, CDR2 SNEGSKA, per germline (reference sequence).

The chain joins TRBV30 to TRBJ1-2; TRBD1 agrees at 7 bases. This CDR3 has 13 amino acids. V gave up 4 bases and J gave up 4 bases; unmatched junction bases: 6. The V gene's germline CDR1 is GTSNPN and CDR2 SVGIG (reference sequence). The CDR3 bases are TGTGCCTGGACCTCACAGGGGACCTATGGCTACACCTTC. Translating it yields CAWTSQGTYGYTF.

The J gene is TRBJ1-2, the V gene TRBV10-3, with unresolved D. The CDR3 totals 12 residues. Germline V lookup: CDR1 ENHRY, CDR2 SYGVKD. Deletions cut 3 bases from V and 0 bases from J, with 2 bases between. CDR3 region: CAISESNYGYTF. The DNA for the CDR3 is TGTGCCATCAGTGAATCTAACTATGGCTACACCTTC.

This sequence joins TRBV18 and TRBJ1-2; D is possibly TRBD1 (6 bases). Trimming took off 3 bases at V and 2 bases at J, with 10 bases between the two ends. Germline CDR1 and CDR2: KGHSH and LQKENI. The length of the CDR3 is 14 residues. CDR3 loop: CASSPKGDNYGYTF. DNA of the CDR3: TGTGCCAGCTCACCCAAGGGGGACAACTATGGCTACACCTTC.

The sample holds a few counts of this clonotype. This chain links TRBV6-2 or TRBV6-3 with TRBJ2-7; D could derive from TRBD1 or TRBD2 (5 bases each). Trimming removed 6 bases from V and 12 bases from J, with 18 bases in between. Germline loops: CDR1 MNHEY, CDR2 SVGEGT. The CDR3 is 12 amino acids. CDR3 sequence: CASRRLPGPPYF. Here the CDR3 DNA reads TGTGCCAGCAGACGACTCCCGGGACCGCCGTACTTC.